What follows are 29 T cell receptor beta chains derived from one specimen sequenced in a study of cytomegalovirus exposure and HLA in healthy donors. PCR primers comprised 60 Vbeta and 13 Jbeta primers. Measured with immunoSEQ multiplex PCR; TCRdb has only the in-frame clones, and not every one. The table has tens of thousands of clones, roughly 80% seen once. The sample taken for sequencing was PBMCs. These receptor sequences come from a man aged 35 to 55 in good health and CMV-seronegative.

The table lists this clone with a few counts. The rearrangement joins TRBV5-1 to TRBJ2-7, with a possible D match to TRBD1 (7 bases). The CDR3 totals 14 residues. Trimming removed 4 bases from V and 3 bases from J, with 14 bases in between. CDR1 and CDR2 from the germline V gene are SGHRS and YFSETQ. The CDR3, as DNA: TGCGCCAGCAGCGGGGGGACAGAGCTCTACGAGCAGTACTTC. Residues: CASSGGTELYEQYF.

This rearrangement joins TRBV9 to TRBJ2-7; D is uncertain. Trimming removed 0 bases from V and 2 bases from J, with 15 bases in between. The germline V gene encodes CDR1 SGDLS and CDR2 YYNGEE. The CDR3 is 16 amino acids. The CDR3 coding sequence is TGTGCCAGCAGCGTAGGATTTGGGCAGGCAACCTACGAGCAGTACTTC. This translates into CASSVGFGQATYEQYF.

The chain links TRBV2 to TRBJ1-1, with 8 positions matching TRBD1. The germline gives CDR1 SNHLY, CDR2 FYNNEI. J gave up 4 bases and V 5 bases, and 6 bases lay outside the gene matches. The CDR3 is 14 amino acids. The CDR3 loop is CASSLDREGTEAFF. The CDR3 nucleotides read TGTGCCAGCAGTTTGGACAGGGAGGGCACTGAAGCTTTCTTT.

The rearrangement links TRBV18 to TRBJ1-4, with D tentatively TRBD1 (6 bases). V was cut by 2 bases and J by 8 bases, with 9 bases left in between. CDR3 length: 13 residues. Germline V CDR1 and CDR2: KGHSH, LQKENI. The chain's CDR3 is CASSPYGGEKLFF. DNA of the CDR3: TGTGCCAGCTCACCATATGGGGGCGAAAAACTGTTTTTT. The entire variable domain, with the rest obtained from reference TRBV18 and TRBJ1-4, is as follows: NAGVMQNPRHLVRRRGQEARLRCSPMKGHSHVYWYRQLPEEGLKFMVYLQKENIIDESGMPKERFSAEFPKEGPSILRIQQVVRGDSAAYFCASSPYGGEKLFFGSGTQLSVL.

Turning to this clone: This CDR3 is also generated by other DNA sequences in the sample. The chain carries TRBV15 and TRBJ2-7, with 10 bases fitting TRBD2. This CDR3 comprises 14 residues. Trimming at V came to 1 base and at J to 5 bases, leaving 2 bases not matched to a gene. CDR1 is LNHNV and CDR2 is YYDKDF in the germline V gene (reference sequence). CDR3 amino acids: CATSRGTSGNEQYF. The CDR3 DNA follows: TGTGCCACCAGCAGAGGAACTAGCGGGAACGAGCAGTACTTC.

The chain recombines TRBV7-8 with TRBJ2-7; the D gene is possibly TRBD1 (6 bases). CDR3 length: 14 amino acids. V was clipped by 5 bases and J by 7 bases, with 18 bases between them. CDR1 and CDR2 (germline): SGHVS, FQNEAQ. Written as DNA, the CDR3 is TGTGCCAGCAGCCAGATACAGGGTGCGGGTGAGCAGTACTTC. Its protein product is CASSQIQGAGEQYF.

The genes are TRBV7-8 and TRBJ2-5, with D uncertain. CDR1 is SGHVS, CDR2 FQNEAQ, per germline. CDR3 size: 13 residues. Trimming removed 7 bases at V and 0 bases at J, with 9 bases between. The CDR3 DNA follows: TGTGCCAGCACCCCCCCTTACCAAGAGACCCAGTACTTC. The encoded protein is CASTPPYQETQYF.

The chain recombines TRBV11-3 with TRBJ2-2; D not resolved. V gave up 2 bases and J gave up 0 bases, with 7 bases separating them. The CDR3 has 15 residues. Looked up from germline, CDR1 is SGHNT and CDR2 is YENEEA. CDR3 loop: CASSLTAANTGELFF. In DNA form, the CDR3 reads TGTGCCAGCAGCTTAACAGCCGCGAACACCGGGGAGCTGTTTTTT.

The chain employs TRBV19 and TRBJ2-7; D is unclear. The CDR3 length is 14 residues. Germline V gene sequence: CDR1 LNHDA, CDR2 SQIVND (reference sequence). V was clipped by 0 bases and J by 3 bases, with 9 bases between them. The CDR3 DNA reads TGTGCCAGTAGTATAGAGAACGGTTACTACGAGCAGTACTTC. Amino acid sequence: CASSIENGYYEQYF.

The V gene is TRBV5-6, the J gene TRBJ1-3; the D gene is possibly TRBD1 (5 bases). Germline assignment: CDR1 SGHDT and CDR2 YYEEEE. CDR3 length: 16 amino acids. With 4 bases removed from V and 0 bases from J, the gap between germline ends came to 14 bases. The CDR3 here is CASSPQTGRSGNTIYF. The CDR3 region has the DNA TGTGCCAGCAGCCCCCAAACAGGCCGCTCTGGAAACACCATATATTTT.

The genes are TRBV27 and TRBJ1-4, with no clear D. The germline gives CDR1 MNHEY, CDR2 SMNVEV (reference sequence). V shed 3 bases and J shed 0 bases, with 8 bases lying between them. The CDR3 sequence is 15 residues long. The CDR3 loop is CASSLSFATNEKLFF. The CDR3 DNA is TGTGCCAGCAGTTTGAGCTTTGCAACTAATGAAAAACTGTTTTTT. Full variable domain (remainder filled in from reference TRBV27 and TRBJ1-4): EAQVTQNPRYLITVTGKKLTVTCSQNMNHEYMSWYRQDPGLGLRQIYYSMNVEVTDKGDVPEGYKVSRKEKRNFPLILESPSPNQTSLYFCASSLSFATNEKLFFGSGTQLSVL.

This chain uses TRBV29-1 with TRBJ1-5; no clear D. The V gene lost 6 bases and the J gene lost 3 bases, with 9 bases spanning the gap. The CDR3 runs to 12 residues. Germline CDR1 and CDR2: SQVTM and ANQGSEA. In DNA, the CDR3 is TGCAGCGTGGGAGGTTACAATCAGCCCCAGCATTTT. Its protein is CSVGGYNQPQHF.

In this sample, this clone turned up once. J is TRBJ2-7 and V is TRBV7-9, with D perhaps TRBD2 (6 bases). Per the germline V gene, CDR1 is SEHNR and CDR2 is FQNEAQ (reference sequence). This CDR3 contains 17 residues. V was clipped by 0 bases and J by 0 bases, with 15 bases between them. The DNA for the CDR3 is TGTGCCAGCAGCTTAGCGACGAGGGTAGCGGTCTCCTACGAGCAGTACTTC. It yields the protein CASSLATRVAVSYEQYF.

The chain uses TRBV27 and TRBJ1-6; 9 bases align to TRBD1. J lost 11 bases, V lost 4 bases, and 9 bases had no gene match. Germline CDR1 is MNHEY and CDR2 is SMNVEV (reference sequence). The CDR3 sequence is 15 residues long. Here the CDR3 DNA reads TGTGCCAGCAGTTCCCACAGGGGGCTTCCGACACCCCTCCACTTT. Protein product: CASSSHRGLPTPLHF.

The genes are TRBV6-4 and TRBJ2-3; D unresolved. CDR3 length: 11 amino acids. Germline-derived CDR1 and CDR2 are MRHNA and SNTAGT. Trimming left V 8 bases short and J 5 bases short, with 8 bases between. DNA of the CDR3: TGTGCCAGCGGAACGGGAGATACGCAGTATTTT. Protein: CASGTGDTQYF.

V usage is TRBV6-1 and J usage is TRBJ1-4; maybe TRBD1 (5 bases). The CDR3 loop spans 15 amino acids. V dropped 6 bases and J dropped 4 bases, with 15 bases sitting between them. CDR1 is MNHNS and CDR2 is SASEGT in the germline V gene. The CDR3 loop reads CASRDSGGFNEKLFF. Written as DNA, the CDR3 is TGTGCCAGCAGAGACAGCGGGGGATTTAATGAAAAACTGTTTTTT.

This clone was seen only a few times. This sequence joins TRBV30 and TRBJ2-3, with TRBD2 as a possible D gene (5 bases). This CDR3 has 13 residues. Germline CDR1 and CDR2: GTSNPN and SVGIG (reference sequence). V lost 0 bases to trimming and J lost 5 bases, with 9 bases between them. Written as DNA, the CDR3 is TGTGCCTGGAGTGTACGCGAGGGAGATACGCAGTATTTT. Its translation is CAWSVREGDTQYF.

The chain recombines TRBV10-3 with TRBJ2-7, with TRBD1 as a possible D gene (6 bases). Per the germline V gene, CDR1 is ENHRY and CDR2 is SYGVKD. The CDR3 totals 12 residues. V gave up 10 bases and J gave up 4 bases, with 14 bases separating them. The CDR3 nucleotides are TGTGCCACGACCGGTACAGGGTACGAGCAGTACTTC. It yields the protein CATTGTGYEQYF.

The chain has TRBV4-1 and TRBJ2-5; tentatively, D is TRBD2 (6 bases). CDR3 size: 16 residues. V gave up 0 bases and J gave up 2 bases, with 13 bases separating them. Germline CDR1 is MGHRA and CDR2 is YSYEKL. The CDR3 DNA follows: TGCGCCAGCAGCCAAGACTATAGCGGATTACAAGAGACCCAGTACTTC. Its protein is CASSQDYSGLQETQYF.

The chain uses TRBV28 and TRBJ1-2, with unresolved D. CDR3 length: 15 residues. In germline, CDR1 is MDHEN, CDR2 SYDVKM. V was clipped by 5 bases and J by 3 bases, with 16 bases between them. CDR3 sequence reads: CASSPSPTPYYGYTF. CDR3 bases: TGTGCCAGCAGTCCCTCCCCGACACCTTACTATGGCTACACCTTC.

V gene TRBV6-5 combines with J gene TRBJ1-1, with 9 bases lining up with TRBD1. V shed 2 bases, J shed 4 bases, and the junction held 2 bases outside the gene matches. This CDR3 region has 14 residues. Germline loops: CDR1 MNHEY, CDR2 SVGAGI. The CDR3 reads CASSYRTGVTEAFF. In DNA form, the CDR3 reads TGTGCCAGCAGTTACAGGACAGGGGTCACTGAAGCTTTCTTT.

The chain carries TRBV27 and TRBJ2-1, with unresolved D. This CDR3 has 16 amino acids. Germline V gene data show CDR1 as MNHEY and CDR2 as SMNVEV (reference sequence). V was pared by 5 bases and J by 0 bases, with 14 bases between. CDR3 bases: TGTGCCAGCAGTCCCCCAGATGGCGGCTCCTACAATGAGCAGTTCTTC. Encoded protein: CASSPPDGGSYNEQFF.

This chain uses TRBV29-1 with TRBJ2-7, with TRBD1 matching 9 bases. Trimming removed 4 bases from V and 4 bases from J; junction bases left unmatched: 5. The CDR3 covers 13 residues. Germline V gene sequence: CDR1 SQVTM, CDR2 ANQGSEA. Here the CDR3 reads CSVARQGGYEQYF. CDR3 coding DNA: TGCAGCGTTGCCAGACAGGGGGGATACGAGCAGTACTTC.

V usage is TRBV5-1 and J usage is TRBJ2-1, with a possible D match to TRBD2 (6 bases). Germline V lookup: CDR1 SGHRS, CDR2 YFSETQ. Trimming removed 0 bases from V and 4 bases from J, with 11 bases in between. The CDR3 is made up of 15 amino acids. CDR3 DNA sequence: TGCGCCAGCAGCTTGGTATCTAGCGAGTACAATGAGCAGTTCTTC. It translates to CASSLVSSEYNEQFF.

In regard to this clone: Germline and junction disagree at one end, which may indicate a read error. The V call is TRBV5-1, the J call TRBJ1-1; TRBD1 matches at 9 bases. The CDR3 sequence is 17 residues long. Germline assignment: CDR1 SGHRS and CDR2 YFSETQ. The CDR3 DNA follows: TGCGCCGGCAGCTTGGTGCGGGACAGGGTGGGGGCCACTGAAGCTTTCTTT. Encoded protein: CAGSLVRDRVGATEAFF.

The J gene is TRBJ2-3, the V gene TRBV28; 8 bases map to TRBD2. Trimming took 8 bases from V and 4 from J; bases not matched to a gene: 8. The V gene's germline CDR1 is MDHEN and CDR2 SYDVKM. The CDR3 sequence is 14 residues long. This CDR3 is CASRAGGAADTQYF. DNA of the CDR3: TGTGCCAGCCGGGCGGGAGGTGCGGCAGATACGCAGTATTTT.

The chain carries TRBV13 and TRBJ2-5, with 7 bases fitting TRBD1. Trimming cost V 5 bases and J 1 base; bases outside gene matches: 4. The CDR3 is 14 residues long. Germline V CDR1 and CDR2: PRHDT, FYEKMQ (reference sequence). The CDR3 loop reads CASSLRQGQETQYF. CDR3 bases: TGTGCCAGCAGCCTCCGACAGGGCCAAGAGACCCAGTACTTC. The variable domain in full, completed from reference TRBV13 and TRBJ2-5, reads AAGVIQSPRHLIKEKRETATLKCYPIPRHDTVYWYQQGPGQDPQFLISFYEKMQSDKGSIPDRFSAQQFSDYHSELNMSSLELGDSALYFCASSLRQGQETQYFGPGTRLLVL.

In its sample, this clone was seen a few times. The CDR3 DNA reads as TGTGCCAGCAGTTCGGGAGTCCACGAGCAGTACTTC. Amino acid sequence: CASSSGVHEQYF. This rearrangement joins TRBV6-5 to TRBJ2-7; perhaps TRBD2 as D (6 bases). Germline V gene data show CDR1 as MNHEY and CDR2 as SVGAGI. CDR3 length: 12 residues. The germline V and J ends were trimmed by 4 bases and 5 bases, with 9 bases remaining between them.

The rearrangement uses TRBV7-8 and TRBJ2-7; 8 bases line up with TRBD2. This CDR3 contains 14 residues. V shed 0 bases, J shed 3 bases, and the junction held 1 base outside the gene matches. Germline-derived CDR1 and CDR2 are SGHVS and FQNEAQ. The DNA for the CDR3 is TGTGCCAGCAGCTTAGCTGCGGGGGGCTACGAGCAGTACTTC. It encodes CASSLAAGGYEQYF.